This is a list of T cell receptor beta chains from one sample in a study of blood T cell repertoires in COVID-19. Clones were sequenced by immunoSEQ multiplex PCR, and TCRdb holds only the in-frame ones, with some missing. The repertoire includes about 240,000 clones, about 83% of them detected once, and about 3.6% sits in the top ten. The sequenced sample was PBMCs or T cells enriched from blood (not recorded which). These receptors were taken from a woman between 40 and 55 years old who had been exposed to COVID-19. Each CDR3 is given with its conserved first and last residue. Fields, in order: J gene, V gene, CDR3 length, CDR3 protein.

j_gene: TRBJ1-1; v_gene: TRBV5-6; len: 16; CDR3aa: CASSLGVGQPNTEAFF
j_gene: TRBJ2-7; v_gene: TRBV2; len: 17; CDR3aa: CASSEGPPSGGNYEQYF
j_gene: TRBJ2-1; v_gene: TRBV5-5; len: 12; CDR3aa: CASSVYSNEQFF
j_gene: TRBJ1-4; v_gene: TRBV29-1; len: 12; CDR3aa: CSAKAGGEKLFF
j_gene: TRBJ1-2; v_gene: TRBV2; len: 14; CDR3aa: CASRRDSTNYGYTF
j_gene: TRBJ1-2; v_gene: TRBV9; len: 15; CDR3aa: CASSVTGGANYGYTF
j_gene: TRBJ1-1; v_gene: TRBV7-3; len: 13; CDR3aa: CASSSTGGLEAFF
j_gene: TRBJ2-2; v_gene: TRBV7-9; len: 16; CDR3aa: CASSMRSGGNTGELFF
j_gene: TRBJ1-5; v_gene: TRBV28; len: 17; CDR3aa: CASSSRPAGTGNQPQHF
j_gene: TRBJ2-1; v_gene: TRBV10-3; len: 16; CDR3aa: CAISVTGTSGGGEQFF
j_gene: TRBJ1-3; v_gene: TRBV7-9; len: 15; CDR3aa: CASSYTGTVGNTIYF
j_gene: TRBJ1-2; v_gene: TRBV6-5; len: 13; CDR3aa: CASRGTGHYGYTF
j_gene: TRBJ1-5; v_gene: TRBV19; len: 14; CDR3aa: CASSPQTGNQPQHF
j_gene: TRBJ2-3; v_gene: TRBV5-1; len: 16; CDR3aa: CASSPLAGAGTDTQYF
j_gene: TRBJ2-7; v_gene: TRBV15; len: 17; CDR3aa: CATSREKVSGGSYEQYF
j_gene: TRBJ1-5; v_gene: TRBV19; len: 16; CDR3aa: CASSINPGGPGQPQHF
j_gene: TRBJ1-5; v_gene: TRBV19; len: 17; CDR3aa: CASTDLEGWRSNQPQHF
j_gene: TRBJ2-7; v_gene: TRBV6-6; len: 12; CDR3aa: CASAPGSGEQYF